The 28 T cell receptor beta chains given below trace back to one sample, sequenced in a study of T cell repertoires in ileal Crohn's disease. The assay was immunoSEQ multiplex PCR, and TCRdb's table has in-frame clones only and misses some. The profile shows around 4,200 clones, about 81% of them singletons. The material sequenced was ileal tissue. The receptors were gathered from an adult with Crohn's disease.

This clone appeared a few times. The chain joins TRBV7-8 to TRBJ2-7, with D possibly TRBD1 on 5 matching bases. Trimming stripped 5 bases from V and 3 bases from J, with 11 bases between. CDR3 length: 13 amino acids. Germline V CDR1 and CDR2: SGHVS, FQNEAQ. DNA for the CDR3: TGTGCCAGCAGCATGGACAAGTTCTACGAGCAGTACTTC. Translation gives CASSMDKFYEQYF.

The chain uses TRBV20-1 and TRBJ2-5; D gene uncertain. The J call is in doubt because the DNA end fits TRBJ2-7 better. The CDR3 runs 11 residues. Germline lookup yields CDR1 DFQATT and CDR2 SNEGSKA (reference sequence). The CDR3 spells CSATGGYEQYF. In DNA form, the CDR3 reads TGCAGTGCTACCGGCGGCTACGAGCAGTACTTC.

This chain joins TRBV2 and TRBJ1-1; 7 bases map to TRBD1. Germline assignment: CDR1 SNHLY and CDR2 FYNNEI. V gave up 2 bases and J gave up 7 bases; unmatched junction bases: 7. The CDR3 totals 14 residues. The CDR3, as DNA: TGTGCCAGCAGTGAACCCTGGACAGGTTTTGAAGCTTTCTTT. It codes for CASSEPWTGFEAFF.

The J gene is TRBJ2-3, the V gene TRBV30, with D possibly TRBD1 on 5 matching bases. Trimming left V 4 bases short and J 7 bases short, with 18 bases between. The CDR3 covers 14 residues. Germline CDR1 reads GTSNPN; CDR2 reads SVGIG (reference sequence). The CDR3 region is CAWMRSQGRYTQYF. CDR3 coding DNA: TGTGCCTGGATGAGGTCTCAGGGAAGATATACGCAGTATTTT.

The rearrangement uses TRBV29-1 and TRBJ2-1; 7 positions match TRBD1. CDR1 and CDR2 from the germline V gene are SQVTM and ANQGSEA. V trimming: 3 bases; J trimming: 0 bases; junction bases outside the gene matches: 5. The CDR3 is 15 amino acids. As DNA, the CDR3 is TGCAGCGTTGAGGTTTGGGACAGCTCCTACAATGAGCAGTTCTTC. It yields the protein CSVEVWDSSYNEQFF.

As DNA, the CDR3 is TGTGCCAGCAGTTACCACCCTAGTACTGAAGCTTTCTTT. Amino acids: CASSYHPSTEAFF. The V and J genes are TRBV6-5 and TRBJ1-1; D ambiguous. Trimming cost V 2 bases and J 5 bases, with 9 bases left between them. The CDR3 loop spans 13 amino acids. The germline gives CDR1 MNHEY, CDR2 SVGAGI.

This chain links TRBV6-5 with TRBJ1-2; 9 nucleotides line up with TRBD1. CDR1 is MNHEY and CDR2 is SVGAGI in the germline V gene. The trim removed 0 bases at V and 2 bases at J, leaving 4 bases unmatched. This CDR3 is built from 16 residues. The DNA of the CDR3 is TGTGCCAGCAGTTACTCGAAAGGGACAGGGAACTATGGCTACACCTTC. Protein product: CASSYSKGTGNYGYTF.

For the CDR3, the DNA is TGCGCCAGCAGCCAAGACGAGGGTACGGCCCATGAAAAACTGTTTTTT. Translated, it gives CASSQDEGTAHEKLFF. The chain has TRBV4-1 and TRBJ1-4; D gene unclear. With 0 bases removed from V and 6 bases from J, the gap between germline ends came to 14 bases. The germline V gene encodes CDR1 MGHRA and CDR2 YSYEKL. The CDR3 runs to 16 residues.

The V gene is TRBV7-2, the J gene TRBJ2-7; the D gene is possibly TRBD1 (7 bases). Trimming stripped 5 bases from V and 0 bases from J, with 17 bases between. Germline-derived CDR1 and CDR2 are SGHTA and FQGNSA. This CDR3 region has 16 residues. The CDR3 DNA reads as TGTGCCAGCAGCCAGGGGGACTTTTCGAGCTCCTACGAGCAGTACTTC. Translated: CASSQGDFSSSYEQYF.

The chain has TRBV28 and TRBJ2-7; 8 bases map to TRBD2. The CDR3 is 16 residues long. The V gene end was trimmed by 6 bases and the J gene end by 1 base; junction bases not matched to a gene: 11. Germline assignment: CDR1 MDHEN and CDR2 SYDVKM. The CDR3 nucleotides are TGTGCCAGCAGGCCCGGAGGAGCGGGAGTTTCCTACGAGCAGTACTTC. Encoded protein: CASRPGGAGVSYEQYF.

The chain couples TRBV4-3 to TRBJ1-5; the D gene is possibly TRBD1 (5 bases). Per germline, CDR1 LGHNA and CDR2 YSLEER. CDR3 size: 15 residues. Trimming removed 0 bases at V and 6 bases at J, with 12 bases between. The CDR3 here is CASSQDSQGRQPQHF. In DNA form, the CDR3 reads TGCGCCAGCAGCCAAGATAGCCAGGGTCGTCAGCCCCAGCATTTT.

This clone was observed a single time. This chain joins TRBV14 and TRBJ1-6, with 10 positions matching TRBD1. V lost 4 bases to trimming and J lost 10 bases; unmatched junction nucleotides: 7. Germline-derived CDR1 and CDR2 are SGHDN and FVKESK. This CDR3 spans 15 amino acids. In nucleotides, the CDR3 is TGTGCCAGCAGCCGAGGACAGGGGGTAAACTCACCCCTCCACTTT. Translation gives CASSRGQGVNSPLHF. Filled out from reference TRBV14 and TRBJ1-6, the complete variable domain reads EAGVTQFPSHSVIEKGQTVTLRCDPISGHDNLYWYRRVMGKEIKFLLHFVKESKQDESGMPNNRFLAERTGGTYSTLKVQPAELEDSGVYFCASSRGQGVNSPLHFGNGTRLTVT.

This clone was detected only a few times. The identical CDR3 is also encoded by other nucleotide sequences in the sample. V is TRBV28 and J is TRBJ1-4; 8 nucleotides agree with TRBD1. V shed 10 bases, J shed 3 bases, and the junction held 4 bases outside the gene matches. The CDR3 sequence is 13 residues long. Germline-derived CDR1 and CDR2 are MDHEN and SYDVKM. CDR3 loop: CATLTGANEKLFF. Here the CDR3 DNA reads TGTGCCACCTTGACAGGGGCTAATGAAAAACTGTTTTTT. Full variable domain (remainder filled in from reference TRBV28 and TRBJ1-4): DVKVTQSSRYLVKRTGEKVFLECVQDMDHENMFWYRQDPGLGLRLIYFSYDVKMKEKGDIPEGYSVSREKKERFSLILESASTNQTSMYLCATLTGANEKLFFGSGTQLSVL.

The chain's CDR3 is CASSKLAGEDTQYF. The CDR3 region has the DNA TGTGCCAGCAGCAAGTTAGCGGGGGAAGATACGCAGTATTTT. This chain joins TRBV6-5 and TRBJ2-3; TRBD2 matches 9 bases. CDR3 length: 14 residues. After removal of 6 bases from V and 5 bases from J, the junction contained 6 bases not matched to a gene. CDR1 is MNHEY, CDR2 SVGAGI, per germline.

This chain connects TRBV29-1 to TRBJ2-1; 7 nucleotides align to TRBD1. Looked up from germline, CDR1 is SQVTM and CDR2 is ANQGSEA. V was clipped by 4 bases and J by 5 bases; unmatched bases: 5. The CDR3 is made up of 13 amino acids. CDR3: CSVGSTGNNEQFF. Here the CDR3 DNA reads TGCAGCGTTGGCTCGACAGGGAACAATGAGCAGTTCTTC.

The chain uses TRBV30 and TRBJ2-7, with TRBD1 identical over 7 bases. V was pared by 6 bases and J by 4 bases, with 9 bases of the junction left unmatched. This CDR3 is 13 amino acids long. Per germline, CDR1 GTSNPN and CDR2 SVGIG (reference sequence). The CDR3 region has the DNA TGTGCCTGCGGATTTACAGGGGATTACGAGCAGTACTTC. Protein: CACGFTGDYEQYF. Full variable domain (remainder filled in from reference TRBV30 and TRBJ2-7): SQTIHQWPATLVQPVGSPLSLECTVEGTSNPNLYWYRQAAGRGLQLLFYSVGIGQISSEVPQNLSASRPQDRQFILSSKKLLLSDSGFYLCACGFTGDYEQYFGPGTRLTVT.

The gene calls are TRBV28 and TRBJ2-3; D might be TRBD2 (5 bases). With 7 bases removed from V and 0 bases from J, the gap between germline ends came to 14 bases. CDR1 MDHEN and CDR2 SYDVKM come from the germline V gene. The CDR3 is 15 residues long. CDR3 DNA: TGTGCCAGCATCGTAAGTTCGGGGAGCACAGATACGCAGTATTTT. It codes for CASIVSSGSTDTQYF.

V is TRBV18 and J is TRBJ1-5; D is unclear. The V end was cut by 4 bases, the J end by 5 bases, with 9 bases between. This CDR3 contains 13 residues. Germline-derived CDR1 and CDR2 are KGHSH and LQKENI. Here the CDR3 reads CASSLSYDQPQHF. The CDR3 coding sequence is TGTGCCAGCTCACTCTCTTATGATCAGCCCCAGCATTTT.

The chain couples TRBV19 to TRBJ1-1, with TRBD1 as a possible D gene (5 bases). The germline V gene has CDR1 LNHDA and CDR2 SQIVND (reference sequence). V was shortened by 3 bases and J by 3 bases, with 8 bases between the two germline ends. The CDR3 spans 13 residues. CDR3 bases: TGTGCCAGTAGTATTCAGGGTTACACTGAAGCTTTCTTT. Translation: CASSIQGYTEAFF.

This clone was detected once. J is TRBJ2-3 and V is TRBV7-6, with D possibly matching TRBD2 (7 bases). Deletions cut 8 bases from V and 2 bases from J, with 17 bases between. Germline CDR1 reads SGHVS; CDR2 reads FNYEAQ. This CDR3 region has 15 residues. The CDR3 protein is CASGPGGANTDTQYF. CDR3 DNA sequence: TGTGCCAGCGGCCCGGGGGGCGCTAACACAGATACGCAGTATTTT. Complete variable domain (other parts from reference TRBV7-6 and TRBJ2-3): GAGVSQSPRYKVTKRGQDVALRCDPISGHVSLYWYRQALGQGPEFLTYFNYEAQQDKSGLPNDRFSAERPEGSISTLTIQRTEQRDSAMYRCASGPGGANTDTQYFGPGTRLTVL.

The V and J genes are TRBV29-1 and TRBJ2-3; no clear D. The V gene lost 4 bases and the J gene lost 7 bases, with 12 bases spanning the gap. The germline V gene has CDR1 SQVTM and CDR2 ANQGSEA. This CDR3 contains 12 residues. The CDR3 DNA reads TGCAGCGTTGCCTTCAAAGACAATACGCAGTATTTT. This encodes CSVAFKDNTQYF.

The V gene is TRBV7-2, the J gene TRBJ2-7; 7 nucleotides align to TRBD2. CDR3 length: 15 amino acids. Per the germline V gene, CDR1 is SGHTA and CDR2 is FQGNSA. With 2 bases clipped from V and 2 bases from J, the junction kept 6 bases outside the gene matches. The CDR3 DNA is TGTGCCAGCAGCTTACACCCTAGCGGACCCTACGAGCAGTACTTC. Translated, it gives CASSLHPSGPYEQYF.

The J gene is TRBJ2-5, the V gene TRBV21-1; whether TRBD2, the table's D call, matches the DNA was not checked. The J call may be incorrect, as the DNA end agrees better with TRBJ2-7. TRBV21-1 is deemed a pseudogene. The CDR3 consists of 16 residues. DNA of the CDR3: TGTGCCAGAGACGAGCGGGAGGCGGCCCGGGGGTGCGAGCAGTACTTC. It yields the protein CARDEREAARGCEQYF.

The genes are TRBV2 and TRBJ2-1; 11 bases map to TRBD1. Trimming took 6 bases from V and 4 from J; bases not matched to a gene: 2. The CDR3 is 14 amino acids. Germline V CDR1 and CDR2: SNHLY, FYNNEI. The CDR3 loop reads CASRDRGLYNEQFF. The CDR3 DNA is TGTGCCAGCAGGGACAGGGGGCTTTACAATGAGCAGTTCTTC.

J is TRBJ1-4 and V is TRBV29-1, with a possible D match to TRBD1 (5 bases). Trimming shortened V by 4 bases and J by 5 bases, and 14 bases separated the two germline ends. In germline, CDR1 is SQVTM, CDR2 ANQGSEA. The CDR3 loop spans 14 amino acids. The CDR3 nucleotides are TGCAGCGTTGGGAGGAGGGGAGGGAATGAAAAACTGTTTTTT. Translating gives CSVGRRGGNEKLFF.

This clone was seen a handful of times. The chain has TRBV6-1 and TRBJ2-5, with 7 bases identical to TRBD2. The CDR3 contains 15 residues. V was clipped by 7 bases and J by 4 bases; unmatched bases: 12. The germline CDR1 and CDR2 sequences are MNHNS and SASEGT. CDR3 amino acids: CASTLAGVPPETQYF. In nucleotides, the CDR3 is TGTGCCAGCACGTTGGCGGGAGTACCCCCAGAGACCCAGTACTTC.

The chain combines TRBV7-9 with TRBJ2-6; the D is unclear. The CDR3 is 17 residues long. Germline values: CDR1 SEHNR, CDR2 FQNEAQ (reference sequence). Trimming took 6 bases from V and 0 from J, leaving 15 bases between them. This CDR3 is CASSLSAVGSGANVLTF. The CDR3 DNA sequence: TGTGCCAGCAGTCTATCGGCGGTCGGCTCTGGGGCCAACGTCCTGACTTTC.

This clone was found a few times. CDR3 coding DNA: TGTGCCAGCAGCGTAACAGGGTCTGGCTCAGAGACCCAGTACTTC. It specifies CASSVTGSGSETQYF. This chain uses TRBV9 with TRBJ2-5; possible D gene TRBD1, 6 bases. This CDR3 is built from 15 residues. Germline V gene data show CDR1 as SGDLS and CDR2 as YYNGEE. Trimming cost V 1 base and J 4 bases, with 14 bases left between them.